This T cell receptor beta chain was identified during a study of post-analysis software for immune sequencing data. Study-level findings and limits: In patients, TRBV5-6, TRBV5-1 and TRBV20-1 belonged to roughly 5 TRBV segments found more frequently than in controls.

This clonotype turned up a few times. Its antigen remains unidentified. Germline V CDR1 and CDR2: SEHNR, FQNEAQ (reference sequence). The CDR3 has 15 amino acids. Trimming took off 5 bases at V and 7 bases at J, with 18 bases between the two ends. TCR beta cDNA libraries had unique molecular identifiers. TCRdb reprocessed the PCR reads with MiXCR, giving one entry per CDR3 protein. Of approximately 660,000 distinct CDR3 sequences listed, around 64% are singletons. Sequenced material: blood. The chain employs TRBV7-9 and TRBJ2-4, with D perhaps TRBD1 or TRBD2 (5 bases each). The receptor was isolated from a girl aged 2 to 10 with multiple sclerosis. The CDR3 DNA sequence: TGTGCCAGCAGCCCAAGTCCGGGGCTTCCGAACATTCAGTACTTC. Encoded protein: CASSPSPGLPNIQYF.